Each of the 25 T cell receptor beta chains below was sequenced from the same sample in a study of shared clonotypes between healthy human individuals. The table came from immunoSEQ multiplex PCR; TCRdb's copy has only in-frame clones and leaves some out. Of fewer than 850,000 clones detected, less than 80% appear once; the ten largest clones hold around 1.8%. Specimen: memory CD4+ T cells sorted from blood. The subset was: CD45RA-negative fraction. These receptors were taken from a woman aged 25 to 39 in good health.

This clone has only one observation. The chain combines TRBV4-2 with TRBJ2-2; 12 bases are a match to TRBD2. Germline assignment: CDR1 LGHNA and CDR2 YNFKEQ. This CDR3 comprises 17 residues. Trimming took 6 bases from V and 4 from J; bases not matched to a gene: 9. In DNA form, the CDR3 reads TGTGCCAGCAGTTTTGGGACTAGCGGGCTCCTCACCGGGGAGCTGTTTTTT. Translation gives CASSFGTSGLLTGELFF.

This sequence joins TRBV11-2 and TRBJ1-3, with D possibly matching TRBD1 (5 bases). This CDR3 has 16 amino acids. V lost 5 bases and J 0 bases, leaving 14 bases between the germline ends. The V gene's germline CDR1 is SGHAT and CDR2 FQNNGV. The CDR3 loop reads CASSPQWGDSGNTIYF. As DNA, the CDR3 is TGTGCCAGCAGCCCACAGTGGGGGGACTCTGGAAACACCATATATTTT.

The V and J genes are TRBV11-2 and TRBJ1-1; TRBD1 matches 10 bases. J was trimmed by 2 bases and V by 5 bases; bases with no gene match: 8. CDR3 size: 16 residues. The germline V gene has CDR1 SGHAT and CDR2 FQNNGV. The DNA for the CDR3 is TGTGCCAGCAGCCCTCGGACAGGGGGATTAAACACTGAAGCTTTCTTT. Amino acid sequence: CASSPRTGGLNTEAFF.

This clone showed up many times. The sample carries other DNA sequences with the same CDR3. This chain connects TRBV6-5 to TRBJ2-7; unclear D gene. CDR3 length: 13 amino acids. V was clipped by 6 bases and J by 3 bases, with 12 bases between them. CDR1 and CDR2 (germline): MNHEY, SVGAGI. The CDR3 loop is CASRFSLSYEQYF. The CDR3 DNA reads TGTGCCAGCAGGTTTTCGCTCAGCTACGAGCAGTACTTC.

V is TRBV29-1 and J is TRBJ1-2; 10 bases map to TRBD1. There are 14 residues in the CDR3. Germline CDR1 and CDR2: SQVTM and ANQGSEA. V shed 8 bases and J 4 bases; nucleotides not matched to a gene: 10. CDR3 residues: CSSGGTGDRYGYTF. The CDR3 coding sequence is TGCAGCTCCGGTGGGACAGGGGATCGCTATGGCTACACCTTC.

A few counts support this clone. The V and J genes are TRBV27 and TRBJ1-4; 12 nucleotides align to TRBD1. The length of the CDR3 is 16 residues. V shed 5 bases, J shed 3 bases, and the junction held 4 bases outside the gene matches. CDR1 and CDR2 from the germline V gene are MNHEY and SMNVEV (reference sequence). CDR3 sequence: CASSLGTGGSNEKLFF. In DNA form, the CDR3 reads TGTGCCAGCAGTCTCGGGACAGGGGGCTCTAATGAAAAACTGTTTTTT. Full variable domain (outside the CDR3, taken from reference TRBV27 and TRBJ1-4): EAQVTQNPRYLITVTGKKLTVTCSQNMNHEYMSWYRQDPGLGLRQIYYSMNVEVTDKGDVPEGYKVSRKEKRNFPLILESPSPNQTSLYFCASSLGTGGSNEKLFFGSGTQLSVL.

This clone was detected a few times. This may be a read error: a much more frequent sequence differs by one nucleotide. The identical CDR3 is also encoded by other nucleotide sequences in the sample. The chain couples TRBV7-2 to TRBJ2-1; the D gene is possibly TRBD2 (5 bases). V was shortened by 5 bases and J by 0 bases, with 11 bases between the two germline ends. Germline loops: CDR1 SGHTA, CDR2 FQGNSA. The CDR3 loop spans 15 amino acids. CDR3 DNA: TGTGCCAGCAGCCCCCAACGGGACTCCTACAATGAGCAGTTCTTC. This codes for CASSPQRDSYNEQFF.

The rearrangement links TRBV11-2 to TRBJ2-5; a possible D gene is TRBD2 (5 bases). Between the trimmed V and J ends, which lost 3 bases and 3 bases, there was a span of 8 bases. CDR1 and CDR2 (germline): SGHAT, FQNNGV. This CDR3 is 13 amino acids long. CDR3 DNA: TGTGCCAGCAGCTTTAAGGGAGAAGAGACCCAGTACTTC. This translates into CASSFKGEETQYF.

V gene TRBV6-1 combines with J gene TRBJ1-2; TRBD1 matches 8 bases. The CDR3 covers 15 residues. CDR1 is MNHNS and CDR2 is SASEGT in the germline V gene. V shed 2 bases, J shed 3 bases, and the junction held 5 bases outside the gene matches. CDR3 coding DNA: TGTGCCAGCAGTGAACAGGGGGCAAACGACTATGGCTACACCTTC. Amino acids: CASSEQGANDYGYTF.

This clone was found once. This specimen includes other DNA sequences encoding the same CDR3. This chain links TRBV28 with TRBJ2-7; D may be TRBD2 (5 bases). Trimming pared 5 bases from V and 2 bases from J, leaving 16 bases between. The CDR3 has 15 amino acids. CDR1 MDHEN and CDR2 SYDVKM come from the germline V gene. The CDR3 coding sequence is TGTGCCAGCAGTCCCCCAGGAGGCGGAGCCTACGAGCAGTACTTC. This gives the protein CASSPPGGGAYEQYF.

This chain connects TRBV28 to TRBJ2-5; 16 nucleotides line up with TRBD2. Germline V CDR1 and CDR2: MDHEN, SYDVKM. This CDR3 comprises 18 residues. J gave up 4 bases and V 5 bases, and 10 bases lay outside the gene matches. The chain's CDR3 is CASSPSGLAGGGGETQYF. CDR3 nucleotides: TGTGCCAGCAGTCCCTCGGGACTAGCGGGAGGGGGCGGAGAGACCCAGTACTTC.

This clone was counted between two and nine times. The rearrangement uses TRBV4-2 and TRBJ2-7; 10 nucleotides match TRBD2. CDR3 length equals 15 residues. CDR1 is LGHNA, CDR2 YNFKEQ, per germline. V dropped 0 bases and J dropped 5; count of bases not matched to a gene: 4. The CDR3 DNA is TGTGCCAGCAGCCAAGATCAACTAGCGGGGAACGAGCAGTACTTC. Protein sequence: CASSQDQLAGNEQYF.

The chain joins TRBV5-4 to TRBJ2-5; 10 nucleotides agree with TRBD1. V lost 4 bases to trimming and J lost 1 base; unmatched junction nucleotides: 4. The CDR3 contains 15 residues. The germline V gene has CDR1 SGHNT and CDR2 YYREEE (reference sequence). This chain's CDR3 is CASSNRDRGQETQYF. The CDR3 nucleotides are TGTGCCAGCAGCAACCGGGACAGGGGCCAAGAGACCCAGTACTTC.

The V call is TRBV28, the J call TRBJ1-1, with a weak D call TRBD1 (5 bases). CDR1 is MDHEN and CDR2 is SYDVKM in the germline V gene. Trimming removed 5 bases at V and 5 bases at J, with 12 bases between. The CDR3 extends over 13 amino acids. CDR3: CASSRSGYTEAFF. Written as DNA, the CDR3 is TGTGCCAGCAGTCGATCAGGGTATACTGAAGCTTTCTTT. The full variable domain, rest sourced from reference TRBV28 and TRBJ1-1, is DVKVTQSSRYLVKRTGEKVFLECVQDMDHENMFWYRQDPGLGLRLIYFSYDVKMKEKGDIPEGYSVSREKKERFSLILESASTNQTSMYLCASSRSGYTEAFFGQGTRLTVV.

The chain's CDR3 is CATTGGGREKLFF. The CDR3 DNA is TGTGCCACCACTGGGGGGGGTCGCGAAAAACTGTTTTTT. The chain carries TRBV28 and TRBJ1-4, with a weak D call TRBD1 (5 bases). There are 13 residues in the CDR3. Between the trimmed V and J ends, which lost 10 bases and 8 bases, there was a span of 17 bases. Per germline, CDR1 MDHEN and CDR2 SYDVKM.

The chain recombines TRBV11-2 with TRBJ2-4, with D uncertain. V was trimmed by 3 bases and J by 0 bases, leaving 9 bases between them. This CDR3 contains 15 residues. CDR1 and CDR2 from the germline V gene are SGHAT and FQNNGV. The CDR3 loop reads CASSFATLAKNIQYF. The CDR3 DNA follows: TGTGCCAGCAGCTTCGCTACCCTAGCCAAAAACATTCAGTACTTC.

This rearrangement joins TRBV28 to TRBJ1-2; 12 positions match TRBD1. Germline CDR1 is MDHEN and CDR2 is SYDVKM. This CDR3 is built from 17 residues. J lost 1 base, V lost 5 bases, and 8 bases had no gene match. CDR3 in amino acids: CASSTRGQGAYNYGYTF. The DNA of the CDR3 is TGTGCCAGCAGTACCAGGGGACAGGGGGCTTATAACTATGGCTACACCTTC.

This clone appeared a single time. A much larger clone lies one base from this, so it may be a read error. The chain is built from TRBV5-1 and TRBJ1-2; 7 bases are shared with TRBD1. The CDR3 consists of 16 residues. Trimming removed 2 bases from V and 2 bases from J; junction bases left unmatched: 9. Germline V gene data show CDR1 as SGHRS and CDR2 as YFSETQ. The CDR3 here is CASSLPRTGGNYGYTF. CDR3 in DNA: TGCGCCAGCAGCTTACCTAGGACAGGAGGGAACTATGGCTACACCTTC.

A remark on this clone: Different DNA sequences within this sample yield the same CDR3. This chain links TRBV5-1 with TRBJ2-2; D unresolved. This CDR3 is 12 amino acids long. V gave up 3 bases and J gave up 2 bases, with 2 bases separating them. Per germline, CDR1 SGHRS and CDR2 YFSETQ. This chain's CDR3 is CASSSNTGELFF. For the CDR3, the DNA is TGCGCCAGCAGCTCAAACACCGGGGAGCTGTTTTTT.

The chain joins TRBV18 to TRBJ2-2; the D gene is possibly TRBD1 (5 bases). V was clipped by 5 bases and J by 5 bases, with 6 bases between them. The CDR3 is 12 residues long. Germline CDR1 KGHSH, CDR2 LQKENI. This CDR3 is CASSDRTGELFF. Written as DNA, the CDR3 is TGTGCCAGCTCAGACAGAACCGGGGAGCTGTTTTTT.

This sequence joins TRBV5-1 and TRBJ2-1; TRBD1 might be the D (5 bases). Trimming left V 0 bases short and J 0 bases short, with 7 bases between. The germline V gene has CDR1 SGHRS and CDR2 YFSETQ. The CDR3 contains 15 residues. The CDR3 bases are TGCGCCAGCAGCTTGGCCACAGGCTCCTACAATGAGCAGTTCTTC. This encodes CASSLATGSYNEQFF.

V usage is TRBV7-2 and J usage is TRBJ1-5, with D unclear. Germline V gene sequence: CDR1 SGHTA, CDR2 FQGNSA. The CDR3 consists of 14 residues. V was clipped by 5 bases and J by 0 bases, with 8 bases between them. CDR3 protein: CASSPEYSNQPQHF. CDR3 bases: TGTGCCAGCAGCCCCGAGTATAGCAATCAGCCCCAGCATTTT.

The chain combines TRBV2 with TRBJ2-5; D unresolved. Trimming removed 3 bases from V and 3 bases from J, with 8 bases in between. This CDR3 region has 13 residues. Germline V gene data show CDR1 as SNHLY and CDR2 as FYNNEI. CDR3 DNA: TGTGCCAGCAGTGACTGGACGGAAGAGACCCAGTACTTC. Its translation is CASSDWTEETQYF. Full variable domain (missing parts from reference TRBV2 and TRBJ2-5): EPEVTQTPSHQVTQMGQEVILRCVPISNHLYFYWYRQILGQKVEFLVSFYNNEISEKSEIFDDQFSVERPDGSNFTLKIRSTKLEDSAMYFCASSDWTEETQYFGPGTRLLVL.

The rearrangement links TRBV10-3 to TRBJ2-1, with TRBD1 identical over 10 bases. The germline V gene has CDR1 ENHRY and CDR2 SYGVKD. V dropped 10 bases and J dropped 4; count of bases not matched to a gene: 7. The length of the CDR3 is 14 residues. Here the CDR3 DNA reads TGTGCCAGCAAATGGGACAGGGGTTACAATGAGCAGTTCTTC. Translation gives CASKWDRGYNEQFF.

CDR3 DNA: TGTGCCAGCAGCTTCGGGACCACAAATGAGCAGTTCTTC. Protein sequence: CASSFGTTNEQFF. The chain uses TRBV5-6 and TRBJ2-1; D may be TRBD1 or TRBD2 (5 bases each). The CDR3 loop spans 13 amino acids. The germline V gene encodes CDR1 SGHDT and CDR2 YYEEEE. Trimming removed 2 bases from V and 7 bases from J, with 10 bases in between. The full variable domain, rest sourced from reference TRBV5-6 and TRBJ2-1, is DAGVTQSPTHLIKTRGQQVTLRCSPKSGHDTVSWYQQALGQGPQFIFQYYEEEERQRGNFPDRFSGHQFPNYSSELNVNALLLGDSALYLCASSFGTTNEQFFGPGTRLTVL.